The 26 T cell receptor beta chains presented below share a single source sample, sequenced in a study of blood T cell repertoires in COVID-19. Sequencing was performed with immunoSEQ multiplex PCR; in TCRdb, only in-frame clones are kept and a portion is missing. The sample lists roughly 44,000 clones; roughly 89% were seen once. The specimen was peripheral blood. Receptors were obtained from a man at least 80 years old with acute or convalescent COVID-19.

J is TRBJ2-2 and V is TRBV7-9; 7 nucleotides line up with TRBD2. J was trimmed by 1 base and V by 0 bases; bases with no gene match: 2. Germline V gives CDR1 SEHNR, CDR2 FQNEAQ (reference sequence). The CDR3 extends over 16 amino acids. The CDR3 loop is CASSLARGVNTGELFF. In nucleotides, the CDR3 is TGTGCCAGCAGCTTAGCCCGGGGGGTGAACACCGGGGAGCTGTTTTTT.

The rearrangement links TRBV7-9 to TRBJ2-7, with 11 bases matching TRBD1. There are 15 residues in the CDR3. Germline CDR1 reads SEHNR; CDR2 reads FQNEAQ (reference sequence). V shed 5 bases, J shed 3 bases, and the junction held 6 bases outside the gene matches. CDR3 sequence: CASSSRTGGGYEQYF. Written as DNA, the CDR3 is TGTGCCAGCAGCAGTAGGACAGGGGGCGGCTACGAGCAGTACTTC.

CDR3 in amino acids: CASSAWTGGDQPQHF. The CDR3 DNA follows: TGTGCCAGCAGTGCTTGGACAGGGGGAGATCAGCCCCAGCATTTT. The rearrangement uses TRBV28 and TRBJ1-5; 10 positions agree with TRBD1. From germline, CDR1 is MDHEN and CDR2 SYDVKM. V trimming: 5 bases; J trimming: 5 bases; junction bases outside the gene matches: 6. The CDR3 consists of 15 residues.

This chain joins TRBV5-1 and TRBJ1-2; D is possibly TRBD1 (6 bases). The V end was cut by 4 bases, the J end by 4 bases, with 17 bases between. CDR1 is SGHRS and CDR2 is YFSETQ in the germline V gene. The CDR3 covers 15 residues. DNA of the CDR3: TGCGCCAGCAGCACTCGCCCCGACAGGAGCTATGGCTACACCTTC. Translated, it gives CASSTRPDRSYGYTF.

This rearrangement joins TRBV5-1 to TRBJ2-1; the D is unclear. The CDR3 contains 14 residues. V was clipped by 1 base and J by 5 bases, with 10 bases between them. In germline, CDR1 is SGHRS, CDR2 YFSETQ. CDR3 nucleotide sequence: TGCGCCAGCAGCTTGCCCAAGGCGGACAATGAGCAGTTCTTC. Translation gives CASSLPKADNEQFF.

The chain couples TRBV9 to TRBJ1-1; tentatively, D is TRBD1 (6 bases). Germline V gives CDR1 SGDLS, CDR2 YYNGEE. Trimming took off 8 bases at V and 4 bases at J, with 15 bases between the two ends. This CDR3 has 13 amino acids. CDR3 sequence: CASSDGTPTEAFF. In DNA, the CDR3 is TGTGCCAGTTCAGACGGGACACCCACTGAAGCTTTCTTT.

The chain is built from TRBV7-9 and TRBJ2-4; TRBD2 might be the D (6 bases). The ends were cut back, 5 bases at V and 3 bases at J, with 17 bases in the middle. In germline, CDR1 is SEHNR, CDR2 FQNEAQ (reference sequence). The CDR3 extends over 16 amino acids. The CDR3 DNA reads TGTGCCAGCAGCCGGGGGTCCCATTGGGGCAAAAACATTCAGTACTTC. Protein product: CASSRGSHWGKNIQYF.

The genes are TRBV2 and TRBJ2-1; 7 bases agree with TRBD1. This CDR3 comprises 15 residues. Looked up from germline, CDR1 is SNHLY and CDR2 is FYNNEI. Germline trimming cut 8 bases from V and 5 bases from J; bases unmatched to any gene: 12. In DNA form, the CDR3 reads TGTGCCAGCGTGAGGGGGCCCAACCCCAACAATGAGCAGTTCTTC. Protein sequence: CASVRGPNPNNEQFF.

CDR3 region: CASSAPGTVSGNTIYF. The CDR3 nucleotides are TGTGCCAGCAGCGCGCCAGGGACAGTCTCTGGAAACACCATATATTTT. This rearrangement joins TRBV7-9 to TRBJ1-3; 7 positions match TRBD1. This CDR3 has 16 amino acids. Germline V gives CDR1 SEHNR, CDR2 FQNEAQ (reference sequence). V was pared by 5 bases and J by 0 bases, with 7 bases of the junction left unmatched. Supplemented by reference TRBV7-9 and TRBJ1-3, the full variable domain reads DTGVSQNPRHKITKRGQNVTFRCDPISEHNRLYWYRQTLGQGPEFLTYFQNEAQLEKSRLLSDRFSAERPKGSFSTLEIQRTEQGDSAMYLCASSAPGTVSGNTIYFGEGSWLTVV.

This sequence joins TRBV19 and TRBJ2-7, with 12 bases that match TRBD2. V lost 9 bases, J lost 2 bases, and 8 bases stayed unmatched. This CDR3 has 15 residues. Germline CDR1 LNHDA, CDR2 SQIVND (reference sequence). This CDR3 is CASKLTSGGPYEQYF. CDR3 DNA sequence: TGTGCCAGCAAGTTGACTAGCGGGGGCCCCTACGAGCAGTACTTC.

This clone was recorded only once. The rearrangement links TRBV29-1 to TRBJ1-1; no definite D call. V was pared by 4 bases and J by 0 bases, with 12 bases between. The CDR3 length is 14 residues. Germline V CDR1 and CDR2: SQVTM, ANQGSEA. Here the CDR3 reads CSVGRSLMNTEAFF. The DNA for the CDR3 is TGCAGCGTTGGGCGGTCCCTAATGAACACTGAAGCTTTCTTT.

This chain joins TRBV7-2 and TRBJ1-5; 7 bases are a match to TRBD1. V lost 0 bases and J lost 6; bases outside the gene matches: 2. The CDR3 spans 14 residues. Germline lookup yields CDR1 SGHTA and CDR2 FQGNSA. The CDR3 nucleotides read TGTGCCAGCAGCTTAGCGGGACAGAGTCAGCCCCAGCATTTT. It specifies CASSLAGQSQPQHF. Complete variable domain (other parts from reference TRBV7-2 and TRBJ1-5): GAGVSQSPSNKVTEKGKDVELRCDPISGHTALYWYRQSLGQGLEFLIYFQGNSAPDKSGLPSDRFSAERTGGSVSTLTIQRTQQEDSAVYLCASSLAGQSQPQHFGDGTRLSIL.

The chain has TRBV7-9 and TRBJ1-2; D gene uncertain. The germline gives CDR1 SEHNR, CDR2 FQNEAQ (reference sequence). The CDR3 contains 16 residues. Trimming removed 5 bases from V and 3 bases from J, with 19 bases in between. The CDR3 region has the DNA TGTGCCAGCAGCCCCCCTTCGCGAGTTTCTGACTATGGCTACACCTTC. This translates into CASSPPSRVSDYGYTF.

CDR3 residues: CASSSRVGELFF. The CDR3 coding sequence is TGTGCCAGCAGTTCTCGGGTCGGGGAGCTGTTTTTT. The genes are TRBV28 and TRBJ2-2; D remains unclear. The CDR3 is 12 residues long. Germline V gene lookup returns CDR1 MDHEN and CDR2 SYDVKM. V lost 4 bases and J 7 bases, leaving 7 bases between the germline ends.

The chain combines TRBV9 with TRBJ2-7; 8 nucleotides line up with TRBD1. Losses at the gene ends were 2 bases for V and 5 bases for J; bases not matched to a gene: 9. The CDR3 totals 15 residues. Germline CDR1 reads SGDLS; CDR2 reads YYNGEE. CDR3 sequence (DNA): TGTGCCAGCAGCGTTAGTTACAGGGGGACCGACGAGCAGTACTTC. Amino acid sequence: CASSVSYRGTDEQYF.

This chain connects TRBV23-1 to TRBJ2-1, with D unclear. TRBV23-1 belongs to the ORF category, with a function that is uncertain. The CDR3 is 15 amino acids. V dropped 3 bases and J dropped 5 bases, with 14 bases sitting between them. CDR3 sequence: CASSHRHTTNNEQFF. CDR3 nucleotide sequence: TGCGCCAGCAGTCATAGGCATACCACTAACAATGAGCAGTTCTTC.

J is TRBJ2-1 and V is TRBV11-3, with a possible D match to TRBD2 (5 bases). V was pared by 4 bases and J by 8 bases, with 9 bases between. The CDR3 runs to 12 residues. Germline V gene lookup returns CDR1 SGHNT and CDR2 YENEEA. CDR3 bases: TGTGCCAGCAGCTCGGGGTTCGATGAGCAGTTCTTC. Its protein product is CASSSGFDEQFF.

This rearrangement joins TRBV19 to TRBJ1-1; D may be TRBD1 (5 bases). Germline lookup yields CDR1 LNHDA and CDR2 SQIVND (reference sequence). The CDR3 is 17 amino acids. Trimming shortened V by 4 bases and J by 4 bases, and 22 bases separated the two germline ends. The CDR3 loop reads CASSRPGVGAPATEAFF. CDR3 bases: TGTGCCAGTAGTAGACCTGGGGTTGGGGCTCCCGCCACTGAAGCTTTCTTT.

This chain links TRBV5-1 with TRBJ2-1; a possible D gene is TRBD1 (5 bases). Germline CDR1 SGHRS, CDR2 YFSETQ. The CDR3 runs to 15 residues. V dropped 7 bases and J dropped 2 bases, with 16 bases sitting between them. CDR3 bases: TGCGCCAGCCATCAGGGTGTTGGGACCTACAATGAGCAGTTCTTC. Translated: CASHQGVGTYNEQFF.

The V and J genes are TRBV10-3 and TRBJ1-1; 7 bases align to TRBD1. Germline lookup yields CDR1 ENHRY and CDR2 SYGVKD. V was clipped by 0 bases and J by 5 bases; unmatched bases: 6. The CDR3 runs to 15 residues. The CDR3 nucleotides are TGTGCCATCAGTGAGTCCCGGGACAGATGGACTGAAGCTTTCTTT. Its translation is CAISESRDRWTEAFF.

CDR3 protein: CASTSGVGTQYF. The CDR3 DNA sequence: TGTGCCAGTACATCAGGGGTGGGGACCCAGTACTTC. This chain joins TRBV19 and TRBJ2-5, with D maybe TRBD1 (6 bases). This CDR3 is 12 amino acids long. Trimming shortened V by 7 bases and J by 7 bases, and 13 bases separated the two germline ends. Germline loops: CDR1 LNHDA, CDR2 SQIVND (reference sequence).

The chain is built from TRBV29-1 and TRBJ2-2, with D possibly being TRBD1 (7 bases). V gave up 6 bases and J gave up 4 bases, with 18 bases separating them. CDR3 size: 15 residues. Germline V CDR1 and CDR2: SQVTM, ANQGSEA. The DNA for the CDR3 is TGCAGCGTCGCCGGCGGGACAGATTTCACCGGGGAGCTGTTTTTT. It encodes CSVAGGTDFTGELFF.

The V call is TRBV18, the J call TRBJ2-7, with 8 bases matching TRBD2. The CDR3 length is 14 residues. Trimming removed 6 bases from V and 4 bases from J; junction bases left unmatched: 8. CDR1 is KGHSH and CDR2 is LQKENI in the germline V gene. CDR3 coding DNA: TGTGCCAGCTCTTCCAGCGGGGGAATGTACGAGCAGTACTTC. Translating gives CASSSSGGMYEQYF.

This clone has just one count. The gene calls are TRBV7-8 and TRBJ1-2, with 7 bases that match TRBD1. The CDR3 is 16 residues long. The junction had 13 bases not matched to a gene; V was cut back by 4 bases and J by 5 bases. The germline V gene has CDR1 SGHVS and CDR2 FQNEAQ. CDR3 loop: CASSSGQVLSLYGYTF. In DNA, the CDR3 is TGTGCCAGCAGCTCAGGACAGGTTCTATCTCTTTATGGCTACACCTTC.

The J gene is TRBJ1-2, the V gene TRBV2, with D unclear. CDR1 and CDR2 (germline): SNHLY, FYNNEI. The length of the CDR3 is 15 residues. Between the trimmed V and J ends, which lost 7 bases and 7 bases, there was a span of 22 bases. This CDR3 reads CASIILPGGGGGYTF. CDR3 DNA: TGTGCCAGCATTATACTTCCAGGTGGCGGAGGTGGCTACACCTTC.

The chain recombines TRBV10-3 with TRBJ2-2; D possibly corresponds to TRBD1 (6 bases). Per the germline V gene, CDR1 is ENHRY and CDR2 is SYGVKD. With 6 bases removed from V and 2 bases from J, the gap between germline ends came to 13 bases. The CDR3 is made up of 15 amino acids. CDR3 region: CAIRIRGYNTGELFF. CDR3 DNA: TGTGCCATCAGAATAAGGGGGTATAACACCGGGGAGCTGTTTTTT.